This TCR beta chain was documented in a study of cytomegalovirus exposure and HLA in healthy donors. Study-wide points: The study designated 160 or so TCR beta chains cytomegalovirus-associated. Among TCR sequences, most were rare, though some public TCRs appeared in many donors.

Only in-frame clones appear in the TCRdb table, and some are missing; sequencing was by immunoSEQ multiplex PCR. The sample consists of 110,000 to 150,000 clones, 90% of them appearing once. Turning to this clone: What it recognizes is unknown.

Per the germline V gene, CDR1 is SGHTS and CDR2 is YDEGEE. The length of the CDR3 is 12 residues. The germline V and J ends were trimmed by 2 bases and 5 bases, with 7 bases remaining between them. The chain links TRBV5-8 to TRBJ1-2; D call uncertain. Input material: PBMCs. The receptor was isolated from a woman aged 25 to 39 in good health and CMV-seropositive. In DNA form, the CDR3 reads TGTGCCAGCAGCTTCCAGGAATATGGCTACACCTTC. This sequence encodes CASSFQEYGYTF.